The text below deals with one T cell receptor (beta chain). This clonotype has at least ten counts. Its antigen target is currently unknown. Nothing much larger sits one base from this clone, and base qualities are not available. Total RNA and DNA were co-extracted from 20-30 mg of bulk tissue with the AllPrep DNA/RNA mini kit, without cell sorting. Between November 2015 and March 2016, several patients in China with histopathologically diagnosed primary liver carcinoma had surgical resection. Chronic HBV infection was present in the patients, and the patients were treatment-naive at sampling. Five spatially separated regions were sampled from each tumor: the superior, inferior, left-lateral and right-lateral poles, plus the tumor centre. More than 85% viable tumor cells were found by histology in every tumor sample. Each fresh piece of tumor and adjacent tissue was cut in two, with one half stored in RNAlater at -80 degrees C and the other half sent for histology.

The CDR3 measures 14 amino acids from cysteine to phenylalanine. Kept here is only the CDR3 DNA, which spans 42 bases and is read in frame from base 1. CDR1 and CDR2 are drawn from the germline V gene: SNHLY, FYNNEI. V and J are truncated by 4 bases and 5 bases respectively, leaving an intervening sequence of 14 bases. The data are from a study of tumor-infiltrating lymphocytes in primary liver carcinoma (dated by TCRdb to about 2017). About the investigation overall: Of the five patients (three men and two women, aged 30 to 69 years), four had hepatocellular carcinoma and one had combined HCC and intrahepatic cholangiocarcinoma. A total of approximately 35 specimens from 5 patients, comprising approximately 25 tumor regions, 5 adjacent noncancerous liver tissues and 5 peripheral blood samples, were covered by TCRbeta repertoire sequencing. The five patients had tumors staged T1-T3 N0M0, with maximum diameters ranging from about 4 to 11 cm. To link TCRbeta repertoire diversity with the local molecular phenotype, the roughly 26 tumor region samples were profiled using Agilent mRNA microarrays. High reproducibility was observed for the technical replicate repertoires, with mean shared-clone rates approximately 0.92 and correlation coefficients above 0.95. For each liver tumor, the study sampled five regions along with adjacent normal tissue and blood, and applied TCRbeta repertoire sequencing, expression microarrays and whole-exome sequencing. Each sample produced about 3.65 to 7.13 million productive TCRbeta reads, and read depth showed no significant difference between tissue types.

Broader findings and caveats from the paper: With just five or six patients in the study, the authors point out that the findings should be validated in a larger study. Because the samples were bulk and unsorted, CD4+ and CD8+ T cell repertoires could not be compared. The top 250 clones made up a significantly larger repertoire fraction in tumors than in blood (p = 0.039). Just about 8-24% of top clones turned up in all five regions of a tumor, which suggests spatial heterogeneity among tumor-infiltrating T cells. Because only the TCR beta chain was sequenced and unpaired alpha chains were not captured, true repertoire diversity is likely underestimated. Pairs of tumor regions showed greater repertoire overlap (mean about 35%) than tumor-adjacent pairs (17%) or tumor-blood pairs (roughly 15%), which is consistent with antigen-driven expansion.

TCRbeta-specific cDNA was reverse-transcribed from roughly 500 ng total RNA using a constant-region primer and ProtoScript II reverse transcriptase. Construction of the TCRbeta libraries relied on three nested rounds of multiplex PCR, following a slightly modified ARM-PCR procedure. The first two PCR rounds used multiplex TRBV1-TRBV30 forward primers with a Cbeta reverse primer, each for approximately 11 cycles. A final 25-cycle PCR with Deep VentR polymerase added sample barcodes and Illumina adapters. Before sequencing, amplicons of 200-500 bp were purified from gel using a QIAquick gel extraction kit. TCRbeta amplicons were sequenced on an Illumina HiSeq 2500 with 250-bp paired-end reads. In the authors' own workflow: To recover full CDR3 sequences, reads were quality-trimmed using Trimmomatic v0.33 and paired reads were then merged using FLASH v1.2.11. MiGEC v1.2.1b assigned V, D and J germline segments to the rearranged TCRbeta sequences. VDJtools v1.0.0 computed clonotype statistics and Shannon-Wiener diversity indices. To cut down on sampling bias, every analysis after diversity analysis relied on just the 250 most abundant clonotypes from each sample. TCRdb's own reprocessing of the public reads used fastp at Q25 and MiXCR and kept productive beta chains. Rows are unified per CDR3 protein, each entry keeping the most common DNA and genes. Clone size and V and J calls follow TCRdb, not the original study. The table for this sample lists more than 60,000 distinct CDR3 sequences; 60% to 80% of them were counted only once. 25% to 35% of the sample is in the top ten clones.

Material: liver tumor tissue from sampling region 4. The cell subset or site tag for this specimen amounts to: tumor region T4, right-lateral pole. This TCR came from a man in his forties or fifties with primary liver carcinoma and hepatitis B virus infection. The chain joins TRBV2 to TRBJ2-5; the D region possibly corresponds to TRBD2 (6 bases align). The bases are TGTGCCAGCAGTGGGGGGGTCCTCGGGGAGACCCAGTACTTC. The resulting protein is CASSGGVLGETQYF.